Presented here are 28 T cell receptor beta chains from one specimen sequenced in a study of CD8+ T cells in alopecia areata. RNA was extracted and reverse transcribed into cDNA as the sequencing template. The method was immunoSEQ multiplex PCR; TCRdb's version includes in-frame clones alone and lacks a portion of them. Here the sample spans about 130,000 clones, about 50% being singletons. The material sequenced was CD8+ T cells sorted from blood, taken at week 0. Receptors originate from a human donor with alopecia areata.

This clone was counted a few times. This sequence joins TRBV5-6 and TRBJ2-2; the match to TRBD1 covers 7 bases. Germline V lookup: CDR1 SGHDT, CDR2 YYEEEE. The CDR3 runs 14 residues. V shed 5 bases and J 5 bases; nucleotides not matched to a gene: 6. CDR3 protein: CASRIETGTGELFF. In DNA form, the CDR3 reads TGTGCCAGCAGGATAGAGACAGGGACCGGGGAGCTGTTTTTT.

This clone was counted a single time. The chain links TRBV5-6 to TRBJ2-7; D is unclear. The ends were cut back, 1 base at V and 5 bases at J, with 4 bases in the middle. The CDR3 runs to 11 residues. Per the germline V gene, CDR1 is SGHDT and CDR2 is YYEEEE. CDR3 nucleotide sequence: TGTGCCAGCAGCTTGATGGACGAGCAGTACTTC. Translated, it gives CASSLMDEQYF.

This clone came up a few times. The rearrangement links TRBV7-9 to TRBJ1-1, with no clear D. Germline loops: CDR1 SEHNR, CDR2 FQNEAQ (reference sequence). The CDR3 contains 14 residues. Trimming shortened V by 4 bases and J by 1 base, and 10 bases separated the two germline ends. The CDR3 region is CASSYGGGNTEAFF. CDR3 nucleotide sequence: TGTGCCAGCAGCTATGGCGGTGGGAACACTGAAGCTTTCTTT.

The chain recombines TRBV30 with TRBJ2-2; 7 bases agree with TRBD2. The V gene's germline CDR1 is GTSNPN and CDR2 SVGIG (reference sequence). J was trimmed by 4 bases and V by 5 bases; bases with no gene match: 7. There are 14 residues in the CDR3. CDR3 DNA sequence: TGTGCCTGGGACGGGGAGGGACGCACCGGGGAGCTGTTTTTT. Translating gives CAWDGEGRTGELFF.

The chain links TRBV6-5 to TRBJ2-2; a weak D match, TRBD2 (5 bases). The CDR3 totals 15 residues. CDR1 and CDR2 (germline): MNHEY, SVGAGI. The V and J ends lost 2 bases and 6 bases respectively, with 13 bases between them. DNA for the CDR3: TGTGCCAGCAGTTACCTGGACTCAGTCGCCGGGGAGCTGTTTTTT. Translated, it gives CASSYLDSVAGELFF.

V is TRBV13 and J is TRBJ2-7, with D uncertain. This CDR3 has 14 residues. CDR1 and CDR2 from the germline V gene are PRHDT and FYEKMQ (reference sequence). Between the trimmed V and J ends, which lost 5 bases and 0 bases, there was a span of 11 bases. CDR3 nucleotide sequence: TGTGCCAGCAGCCCCGGGTTGAGCTCCTACGAGCAGTACTTC. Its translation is CASSPGLSSYEQYF.

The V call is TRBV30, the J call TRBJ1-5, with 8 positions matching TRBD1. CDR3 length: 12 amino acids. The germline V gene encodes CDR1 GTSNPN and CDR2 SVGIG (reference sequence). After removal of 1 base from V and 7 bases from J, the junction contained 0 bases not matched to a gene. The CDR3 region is CAWSGDRQPQHF. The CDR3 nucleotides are TGTGCCTGGAGTGGGGACAGGCAGCCCCAGCATTTT.

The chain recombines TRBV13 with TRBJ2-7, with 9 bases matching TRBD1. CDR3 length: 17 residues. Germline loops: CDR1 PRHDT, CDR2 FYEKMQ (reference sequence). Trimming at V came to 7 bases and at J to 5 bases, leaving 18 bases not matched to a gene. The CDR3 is CASTPTGFGDRVHEQYF. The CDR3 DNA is TGTGCCAGCACCCCGACAGGGTTCGGGGACAGGGTTCACGAGCAGTACTTC.

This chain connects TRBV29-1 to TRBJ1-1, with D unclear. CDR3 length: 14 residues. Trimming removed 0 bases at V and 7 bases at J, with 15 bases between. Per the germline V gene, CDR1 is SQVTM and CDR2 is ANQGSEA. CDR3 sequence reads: CSVEDPGSVIEAFF. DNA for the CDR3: TGCAGCGTTGAAGACCCCGGGTCGGTTATTGAAGCTTTCTTT.

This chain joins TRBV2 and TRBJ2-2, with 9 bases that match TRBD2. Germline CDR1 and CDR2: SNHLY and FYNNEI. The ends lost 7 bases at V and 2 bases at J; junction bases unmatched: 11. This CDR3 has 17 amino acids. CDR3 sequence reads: CASNSISGGGNTGELFF. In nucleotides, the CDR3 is TGTGCCAGCAATTCTATTAGCGGGGGCGGAAACACCGGGGAGCTGTTTTTT.

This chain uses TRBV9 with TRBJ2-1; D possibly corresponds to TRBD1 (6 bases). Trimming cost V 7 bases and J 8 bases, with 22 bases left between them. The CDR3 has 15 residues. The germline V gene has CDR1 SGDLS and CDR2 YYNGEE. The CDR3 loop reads CASGVGGTQLDEQFF. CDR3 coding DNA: TGTGCCAGCGGGGTAGGGGGAACCCAGCTGGATGAGCAGTTCTTC.

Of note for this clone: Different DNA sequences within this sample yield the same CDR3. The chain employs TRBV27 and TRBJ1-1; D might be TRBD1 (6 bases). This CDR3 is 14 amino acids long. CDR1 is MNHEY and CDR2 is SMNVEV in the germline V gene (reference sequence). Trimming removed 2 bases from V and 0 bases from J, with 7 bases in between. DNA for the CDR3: TGTGCCAGCAGTTTAACAGGGTTGAACACTGAAGCTTTCTTT. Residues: CASSLTGLNTEAFF.

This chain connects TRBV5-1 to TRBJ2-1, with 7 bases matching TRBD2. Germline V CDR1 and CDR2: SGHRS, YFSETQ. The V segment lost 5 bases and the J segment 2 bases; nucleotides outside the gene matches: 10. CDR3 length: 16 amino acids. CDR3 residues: CASRLAYGGAYNEQFF. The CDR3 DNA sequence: TGCGCCAGCAGACTTGCTTATGGGGGGGCCTACAATGAGCAGTTCTTC. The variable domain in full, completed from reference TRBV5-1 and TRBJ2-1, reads KAGVTQTPRYLIKTRGQQVTLSCSPISGHRSVSWYQQTPGQGLQFLFEYFSETQRNKGNFPGRFSGRQFSNSRSEMNVSTLELGDSALYLCASRLAYGGAYNEQFFGPGTRLTVL.

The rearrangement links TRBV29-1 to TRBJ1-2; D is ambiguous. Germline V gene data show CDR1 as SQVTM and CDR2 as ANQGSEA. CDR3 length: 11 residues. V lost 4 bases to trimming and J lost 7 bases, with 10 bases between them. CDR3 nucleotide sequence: TGCAGCGTTGGTACTGGTGTTGGCTACACCTTC. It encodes CSVGTGVGYTF.

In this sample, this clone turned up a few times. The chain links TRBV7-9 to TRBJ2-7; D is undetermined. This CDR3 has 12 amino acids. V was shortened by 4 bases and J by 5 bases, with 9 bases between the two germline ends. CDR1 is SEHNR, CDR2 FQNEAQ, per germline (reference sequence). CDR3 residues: CASSYDSHEQYF. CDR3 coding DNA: TGTGCCAGCAGCTACGATTCCCACGAGCAGTACTTC.

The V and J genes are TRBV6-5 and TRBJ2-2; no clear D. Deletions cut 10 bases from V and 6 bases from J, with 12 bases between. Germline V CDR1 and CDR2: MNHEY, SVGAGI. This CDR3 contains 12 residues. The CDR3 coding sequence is TGTGCCACCCGGACCTCACCCGGGGAGCTGTTTTTT. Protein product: CATRTSPGELFF.

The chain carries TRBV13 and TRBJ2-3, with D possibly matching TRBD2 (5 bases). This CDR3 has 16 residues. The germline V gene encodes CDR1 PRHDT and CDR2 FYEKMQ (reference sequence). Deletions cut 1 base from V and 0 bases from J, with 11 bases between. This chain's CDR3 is CASSLVDSHSTDTQYF. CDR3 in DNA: TGTGCCAGCAGCTTAGTGGACTCCCATAGCACAGATACGCAGTATTTT.

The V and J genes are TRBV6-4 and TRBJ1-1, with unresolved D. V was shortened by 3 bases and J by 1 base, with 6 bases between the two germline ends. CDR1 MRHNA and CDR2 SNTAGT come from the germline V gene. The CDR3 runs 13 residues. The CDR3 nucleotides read TGTGCCAGCAGTGAGAGCGGGAACACTGAAGCTTTCTTT. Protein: CASSESGNTEAFF.

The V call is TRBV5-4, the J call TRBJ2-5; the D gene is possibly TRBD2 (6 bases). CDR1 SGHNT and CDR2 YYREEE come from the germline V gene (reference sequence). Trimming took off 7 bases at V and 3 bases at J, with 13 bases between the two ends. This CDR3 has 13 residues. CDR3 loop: CASGRTGEETQYF. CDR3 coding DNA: TGTGCCAGCGGACGTACGGGGGAAGAGACCCAGTACTTC.

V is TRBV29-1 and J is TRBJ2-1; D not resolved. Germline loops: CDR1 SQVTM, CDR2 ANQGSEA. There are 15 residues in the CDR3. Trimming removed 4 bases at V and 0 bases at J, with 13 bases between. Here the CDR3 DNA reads TGCAGCGTTGTCCTTCAGGACGCCTCCTACAATGAGCAGTTCTTC. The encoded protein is CSVVLQDASYNEQFF.

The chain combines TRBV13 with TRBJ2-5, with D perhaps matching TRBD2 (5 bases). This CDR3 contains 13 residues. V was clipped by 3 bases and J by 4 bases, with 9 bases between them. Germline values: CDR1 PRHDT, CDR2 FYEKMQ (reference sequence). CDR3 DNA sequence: TGTGCCAGCAGCTTGGGGAGCGTAGAGACCCAGTACTTC. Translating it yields CASSLGSVETQYF.

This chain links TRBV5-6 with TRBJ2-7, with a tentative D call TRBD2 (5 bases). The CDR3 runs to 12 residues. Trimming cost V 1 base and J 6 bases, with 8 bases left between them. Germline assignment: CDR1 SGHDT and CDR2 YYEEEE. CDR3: CASSLFGGEQYF. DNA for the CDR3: TGTGCCAGCAGCTTGTTCGGAGGCGAGCAGTACTTC.

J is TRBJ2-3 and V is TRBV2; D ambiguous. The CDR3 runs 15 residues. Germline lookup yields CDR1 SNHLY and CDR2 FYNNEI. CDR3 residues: CAQLGESGSTDTQYF. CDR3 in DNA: TGTGCACAATTGGGTGAATCTGGGAGCACAGATACGCAGTATTTT.

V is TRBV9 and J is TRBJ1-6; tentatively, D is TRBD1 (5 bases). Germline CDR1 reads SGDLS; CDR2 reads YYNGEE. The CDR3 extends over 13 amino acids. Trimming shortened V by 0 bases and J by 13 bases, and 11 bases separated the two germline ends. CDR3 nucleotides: TGTGCCAGCAGCGTAGATGCAGGGTCCCCCCTCCACTTT. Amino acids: CASSVDAGSPLHF. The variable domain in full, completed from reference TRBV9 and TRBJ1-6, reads DSGVTQTPKHLITATGQRVTLRCSPRSGDLSVYWYQQSLDQGLQFLIQYYNGEERAKGNILERFSAQQFPDLHSELNLSSLELGDSALYFCASSVDAGSPLHFGNGTRLTVT.

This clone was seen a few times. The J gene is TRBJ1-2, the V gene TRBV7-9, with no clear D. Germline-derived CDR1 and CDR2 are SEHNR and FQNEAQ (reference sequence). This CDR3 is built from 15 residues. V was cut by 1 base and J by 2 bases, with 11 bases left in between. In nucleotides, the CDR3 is TGTGCCAGCAGCTTAGATCTCTCGGAGAACTATGGCTACACCTTC. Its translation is CASSLDLSENYGYTF.

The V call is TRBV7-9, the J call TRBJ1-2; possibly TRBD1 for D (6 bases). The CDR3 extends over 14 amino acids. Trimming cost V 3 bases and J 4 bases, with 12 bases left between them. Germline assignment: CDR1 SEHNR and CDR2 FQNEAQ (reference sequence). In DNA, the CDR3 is TGTGCCAGCAGCTTGGCGGGGGGCAGCTATGGCTACACCTTC. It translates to CASSLAGGSYGYTF.

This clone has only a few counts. The CDR3 coding sequence is TGTGCCAGCAGCTTTGAGGGCGGTCAGCCCCAGCATTTT. Its protein product is CASSFEGGQPQHF. The chain recombines TRBV5-6 with TRBJ1-5; no definite D call. The CDR3 has 13 residues. V was cut by 2 bases and J by 6 bases, with 9 bases left in between. The germline V gene encodes CDR1 SGHDT and CDR2 YYEEEE.

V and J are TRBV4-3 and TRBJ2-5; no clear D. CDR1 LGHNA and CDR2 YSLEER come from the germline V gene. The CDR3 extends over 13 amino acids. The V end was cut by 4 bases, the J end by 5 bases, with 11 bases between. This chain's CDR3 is CASSLREKETQYF. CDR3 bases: TGCGCCAGCAGCCTAAGAGAAAAGGAGACCCAGTACTTC.